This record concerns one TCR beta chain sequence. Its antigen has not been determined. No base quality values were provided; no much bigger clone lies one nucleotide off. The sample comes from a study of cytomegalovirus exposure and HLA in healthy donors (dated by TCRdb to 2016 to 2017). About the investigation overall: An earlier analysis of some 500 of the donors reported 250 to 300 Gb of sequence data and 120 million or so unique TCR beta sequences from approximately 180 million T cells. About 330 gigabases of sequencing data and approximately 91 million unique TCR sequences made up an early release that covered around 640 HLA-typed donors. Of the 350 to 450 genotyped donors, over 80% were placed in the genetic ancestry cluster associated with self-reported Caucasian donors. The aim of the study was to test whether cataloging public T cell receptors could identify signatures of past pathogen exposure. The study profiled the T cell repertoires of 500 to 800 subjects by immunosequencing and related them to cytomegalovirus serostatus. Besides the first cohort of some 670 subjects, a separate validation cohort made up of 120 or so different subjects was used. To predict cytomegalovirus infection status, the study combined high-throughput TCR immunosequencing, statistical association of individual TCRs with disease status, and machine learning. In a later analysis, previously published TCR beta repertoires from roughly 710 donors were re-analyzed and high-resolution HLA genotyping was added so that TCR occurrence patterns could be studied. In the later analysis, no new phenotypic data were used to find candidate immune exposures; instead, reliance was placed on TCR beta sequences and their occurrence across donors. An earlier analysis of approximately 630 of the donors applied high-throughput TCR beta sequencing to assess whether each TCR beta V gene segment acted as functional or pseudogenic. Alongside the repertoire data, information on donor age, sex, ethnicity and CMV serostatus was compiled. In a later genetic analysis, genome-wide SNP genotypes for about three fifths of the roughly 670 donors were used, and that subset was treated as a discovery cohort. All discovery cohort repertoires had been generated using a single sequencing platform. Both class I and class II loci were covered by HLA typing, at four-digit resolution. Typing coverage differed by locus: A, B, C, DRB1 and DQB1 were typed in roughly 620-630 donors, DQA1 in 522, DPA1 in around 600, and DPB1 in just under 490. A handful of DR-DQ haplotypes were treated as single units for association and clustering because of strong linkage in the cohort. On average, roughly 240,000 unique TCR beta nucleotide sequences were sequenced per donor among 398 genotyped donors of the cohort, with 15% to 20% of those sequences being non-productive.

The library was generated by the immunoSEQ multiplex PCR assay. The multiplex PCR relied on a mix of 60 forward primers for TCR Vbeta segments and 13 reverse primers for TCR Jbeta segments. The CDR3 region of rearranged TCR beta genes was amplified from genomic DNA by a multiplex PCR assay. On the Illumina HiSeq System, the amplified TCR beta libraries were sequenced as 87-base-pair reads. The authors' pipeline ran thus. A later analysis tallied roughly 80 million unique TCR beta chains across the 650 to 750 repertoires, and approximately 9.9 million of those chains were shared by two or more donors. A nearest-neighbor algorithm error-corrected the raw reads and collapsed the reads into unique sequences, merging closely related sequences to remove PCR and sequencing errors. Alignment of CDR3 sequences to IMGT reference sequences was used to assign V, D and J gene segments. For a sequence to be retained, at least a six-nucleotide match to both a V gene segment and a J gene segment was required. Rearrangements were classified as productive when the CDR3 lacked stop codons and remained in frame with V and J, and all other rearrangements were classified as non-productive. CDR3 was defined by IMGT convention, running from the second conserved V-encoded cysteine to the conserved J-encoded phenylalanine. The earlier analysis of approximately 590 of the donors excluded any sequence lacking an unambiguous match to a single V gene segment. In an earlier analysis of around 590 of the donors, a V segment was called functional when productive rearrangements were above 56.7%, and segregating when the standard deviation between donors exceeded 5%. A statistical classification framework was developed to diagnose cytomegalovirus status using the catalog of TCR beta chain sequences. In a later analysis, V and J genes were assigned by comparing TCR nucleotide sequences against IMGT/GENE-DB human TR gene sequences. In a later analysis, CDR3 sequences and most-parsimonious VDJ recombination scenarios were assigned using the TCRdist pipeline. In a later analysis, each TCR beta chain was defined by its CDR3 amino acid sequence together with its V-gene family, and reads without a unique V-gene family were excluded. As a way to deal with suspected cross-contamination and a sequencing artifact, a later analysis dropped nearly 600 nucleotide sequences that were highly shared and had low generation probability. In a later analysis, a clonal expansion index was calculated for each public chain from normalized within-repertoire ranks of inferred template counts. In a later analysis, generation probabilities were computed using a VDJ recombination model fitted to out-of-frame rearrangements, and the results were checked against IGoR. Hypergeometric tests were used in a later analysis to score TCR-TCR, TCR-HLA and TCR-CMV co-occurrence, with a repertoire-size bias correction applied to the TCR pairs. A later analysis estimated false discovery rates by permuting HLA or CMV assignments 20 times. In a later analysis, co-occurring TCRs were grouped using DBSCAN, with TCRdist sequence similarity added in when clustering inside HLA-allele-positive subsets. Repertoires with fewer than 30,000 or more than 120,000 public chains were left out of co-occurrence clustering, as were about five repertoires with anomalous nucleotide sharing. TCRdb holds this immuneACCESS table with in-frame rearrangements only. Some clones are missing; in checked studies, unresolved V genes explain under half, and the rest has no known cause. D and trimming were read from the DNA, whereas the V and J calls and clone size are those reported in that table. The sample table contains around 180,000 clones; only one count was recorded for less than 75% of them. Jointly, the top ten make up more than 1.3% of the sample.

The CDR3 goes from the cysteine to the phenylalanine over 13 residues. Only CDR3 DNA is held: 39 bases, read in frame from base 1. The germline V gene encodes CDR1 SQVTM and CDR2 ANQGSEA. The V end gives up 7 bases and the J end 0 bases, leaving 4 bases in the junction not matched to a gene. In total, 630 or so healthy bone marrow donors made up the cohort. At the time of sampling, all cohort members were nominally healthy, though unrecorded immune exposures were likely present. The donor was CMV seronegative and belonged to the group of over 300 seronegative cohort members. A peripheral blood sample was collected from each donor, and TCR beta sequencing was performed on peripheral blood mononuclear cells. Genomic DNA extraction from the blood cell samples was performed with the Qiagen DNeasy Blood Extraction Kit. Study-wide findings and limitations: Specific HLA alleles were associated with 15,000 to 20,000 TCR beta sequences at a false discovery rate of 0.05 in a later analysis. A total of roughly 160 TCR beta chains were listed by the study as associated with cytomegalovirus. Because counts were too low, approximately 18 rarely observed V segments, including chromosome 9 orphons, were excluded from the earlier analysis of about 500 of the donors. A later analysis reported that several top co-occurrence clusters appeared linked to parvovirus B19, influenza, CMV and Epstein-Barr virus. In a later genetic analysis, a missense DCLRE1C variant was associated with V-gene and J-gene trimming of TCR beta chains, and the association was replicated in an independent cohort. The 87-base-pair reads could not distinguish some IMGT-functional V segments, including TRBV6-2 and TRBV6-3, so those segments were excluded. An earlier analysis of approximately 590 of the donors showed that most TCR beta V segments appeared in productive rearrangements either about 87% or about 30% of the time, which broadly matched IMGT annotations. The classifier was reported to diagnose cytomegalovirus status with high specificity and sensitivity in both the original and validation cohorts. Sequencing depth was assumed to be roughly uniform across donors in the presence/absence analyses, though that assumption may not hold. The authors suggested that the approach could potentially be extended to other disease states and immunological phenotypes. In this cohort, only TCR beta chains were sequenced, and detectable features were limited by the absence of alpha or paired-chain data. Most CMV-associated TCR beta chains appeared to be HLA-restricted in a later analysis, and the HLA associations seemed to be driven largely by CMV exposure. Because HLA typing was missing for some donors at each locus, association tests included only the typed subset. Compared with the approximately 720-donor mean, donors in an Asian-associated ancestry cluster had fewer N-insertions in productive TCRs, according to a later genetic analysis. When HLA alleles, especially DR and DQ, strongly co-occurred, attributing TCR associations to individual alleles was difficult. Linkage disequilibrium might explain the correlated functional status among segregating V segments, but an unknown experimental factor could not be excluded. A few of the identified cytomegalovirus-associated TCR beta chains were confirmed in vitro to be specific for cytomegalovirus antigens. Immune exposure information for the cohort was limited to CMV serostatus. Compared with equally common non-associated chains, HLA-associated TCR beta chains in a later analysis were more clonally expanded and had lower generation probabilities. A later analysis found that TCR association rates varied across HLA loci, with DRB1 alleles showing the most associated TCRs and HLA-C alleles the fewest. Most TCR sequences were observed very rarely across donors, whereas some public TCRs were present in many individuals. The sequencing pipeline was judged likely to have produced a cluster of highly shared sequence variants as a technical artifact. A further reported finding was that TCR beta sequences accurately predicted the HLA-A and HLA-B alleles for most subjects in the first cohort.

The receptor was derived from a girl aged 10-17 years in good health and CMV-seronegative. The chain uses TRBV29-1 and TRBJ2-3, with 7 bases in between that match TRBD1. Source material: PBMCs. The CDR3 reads CSATGQSTDTQYF. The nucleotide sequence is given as TGCAGCGCAACGGGACAGAGCACAGATACGCAGTATTTT.